Listed below are T cell receptor beta chains from one sample, sequenced in a study of neurological immune-mediated disorders. Using its own MiXCR run on the 5' RACE reads, TCRdb lists one record per CDR3 protein. The table shows roughly 30,000 distinct CDR3 sequences, with about 14% occurring only once. Sequencing input: CD4+ T cells from blood. The receptors here all came from a female donor with HTLV-1-associated myelopathy (HAM/TSP). Each CDR3 is given with its conserved first and last residue. D genes are given only for firm matches. Size values are once, few and many counts, or a class for expanded clones, and some rows have none.

CDR3nt | CDR3aa | abundance | j_gene | v_gene | d_gene
TGTGCCAGCAGCCAATCCACTGAAGCTTTCTTT | CASSQSTEAFF | many | TRBJ1-1 | TRBV3-1 | -
TGTGCCAGCAGCGGTCCAGCCGGGCCCAGCGGAGATACGCAGTATTTT | CASSGPAGPSGDTQYF | few | TRBJ2-3 | TRBV5-6 | -
TGTGCCAGCAGCTTAACTAGCGGAAGTGCCTACGAGCAGTACTTC | CASSLTSGSAYEQYF | many | TRBJ2-7 | TRBV11-2 | TRBD2
TGTGCCAGCAGTCCTCCTCGGGGGAGTGGGGCCAACGTCCTGACTTTC | CASSPPRGSGANVLTF | many | TRBJ2-6 | TRBV12-3/TRBV12-4 | -
TGTGCCAGCAGCGTTGGAAGGGAATGGACTGAAGCTTTCTTT | CASSVGREWTEAFF | many | TRBJ1-1 | TRBV9 | -
TGTGCCAGCAGTCCTGGACAGGGGTTCAATGAGCAGTTCTTC | CASSPGQGFNEQFF | many | TRBJ2-1 | TRBV27 | TRBD1
TGCAGTGTTCCTGCGGGCAGGGGAGTGTACCAAGAGACCCAGTACTTC | CSVPAGRGVYQETQYF | many | TRBJ2-5 | TRBV20-1 | -
TGCGCCAGCAGCTGGGGGCCCGGAGCTTCACCAGACGAGCAGTACTTC | CASSWGPGASPDEQYF | many | TRBJ2-7 | TRBV5-1 | -
TGTGCCAGCGGGGGCCACTACAATGAGCAGTTCTTC | CASGGHYNEQFF | medium-sized | TRBJ2-1 | TRBV3-1 | -
TGTGCCAGCAGCTTAGGGCAATATAGCAATCAGCCCCAGCATTTT | CASSLGQYSNQPQHF | many | TRBJ1-5 | TRBV5-4 | -
TGTGCCAGCAGAAGACAGGACTCTAACTATGGCTACACCTTC | CASRRQDSNYGYTF | many | TRBJ1-2 | TRBV6-1 | -
- | CASSFYICSASAGGFNSPLHF | - | TRBJ1-6 | TRBV9 | -
TGCGCCAGCAGCTTGAAGCAAACAGATACGCAGTATTTT | CASSLKQTDTQYF | many | TRBJ2-3 | TRBV5-1 | -
TGTGCCAGCAGTGTGCTGACAGGGTCCGAGCAGTACTTC | CASSVLTGSEQYF | few | TRBJ2-7 | TRBV6-1 | TRBD1
TGTGCCAGCAGTTACTCCGGACTAGCGGGAGACACCGGGGAGCTGTTTTTT | CASSYSGLAGDTGELFF | many | TRBJ2-2 | TRBV6-6 | TRBD2
TGCAGCGCCGGGACAGGGTACAATGAGCAGTTCTTC | CSAGTGYNEQFF | many | TRBJ2-1 | TRBV29-1 | TRBD1
TGTGCCAGCAGTACTGCCTCTGGAAACACCATATATTTT | CASSTASGNTIYF | many | TRBJ1-3 | TRBV6-1 | -
TGTGCCAGCAGTTTGCGACAGGGGGTCACCGGGGAGCTGTTTTTT | CASSLRQGVTGELFF | many | TRBJ2-2 | TRBV28 | TRBD1
TGTGCCAGCAGCCCTTGGGCGGGAGAGGGGGCAAATGAGCAGTTCTTC | CASSPWAGEGANEQFF | - | TRBJ2-1 | TRBV3-1 | -
TGCAGTGCTAGCAAGGGGCACACTGAAGCTTTCTTT | CSASKGHTEAFF | many | TRBJ1-1 | TRBV20-1 | -
TGCAGTGCTAGAGTGGGCCCCCGTTATAATTCACCCCTCCACTTT | CSARVGPRYNSPLHF | many | TRBJ1-6 | TRBV20-1 | -
TGTGCCATCAGTGAGGCGCTCCAGGGCGTGAGCTCCTACGAGCAGTACTTC | CAISEALQGVSSYEQYF | many | TRBJ2-7 | TRBV10-3 | -
TGCGCCAGCAGCGAAAGGACAGATCCCACCGGGGAGCTGTTTTTT | CASSERTDPTGELFF | many | TRBJ2-2 | TRBV4-3 | -
TGTGCCAGCAGCTTCGACTCAACCGGGGAGCTGTTTTTT | CASSFDSTGELFF | many | TRBJ2-2 | TRBV7-2 | -
TGTGCCAGCAGCCAAGTATCCTACGAGCAGTACTTC | CASSQVSYEQYF | many | TRBJ2-7 | TRBV3-1 | -
TGTGCCAGAGCGAGGGGGTGGCAAGAGACCCAGTACTTC | CARARGWQETQYF | - | TRBJ2-5 | TRBV12-3/TRBV12-4 | -
TGCAGTGCTAGCAGTCACCTAGCGGGAAGCACAGATACGCAGTATTTT | CSASSHLAGSTDTQYF | many | TRBJ2-3 | TRBV20-1 | TRBD2
TGCAGTGCTCTCATTCCAGGAGCCAAAAACATTCAGTACTTC | CSALIPGAKNIQYF | many | TRBJ2-4 | TRBV20-1 | -
TGCAGTGCTAGTAGGGAACAGGGGGGGGATGAGCAGTTCTTC | CSASREQGGDEQFF | many | TRBJ2-1 | TRBV20-1 | -
TGTGCCAGCAGTTACTCGATAGCTGGTGAGCAGTTCTTC | CASSYSIAGEQFF | many | TRBJ2-1 | TRBV6-5 | -
TGCGCCAGCAGCCAAGATCTACGGGACACGGACTATGGCTACACCTTC | CASSQDLRDTDYGYTF | many | TRBJ1-2 | TRBV4-1 | -
TGTGCCAGCAGCTTAGTAGGTTTGTCCGGGAACGAGCAGTACTTC | CASSLVGLSGNEQYF | many | TRBJ2-7 | TRBV7-2 | -
TGCAGTGCCGGGGCGACTAGCGGGAACAATGAGCAGTTCTTC | CSAGATSGNNEQFF | - | TRBJ2-1 | TRBV20-1 | TRBD2
TGTGCCAGCCGTAGGGGGGCAGGGGATACGCAGTATTTT | CASRRGAGDTQYF | many | TRBJ2-3 | TRBV7-2 | -
TGTGCCAGCAGTTTGCAGGGGGCGGCAGATACGCAGTATTTT | CASSLQGAADTQYF | many | TRBJ2-3 | TRBV12-3/TRBV12-4 | TRBD1